This passage covers 15 T cell receptor beta chains from one sample sequenced in a study of blood T cell repertoires in COVID-19. The method was immunoSEQ multiplex PCR; TCRdb's version includes in-frame clones alone and lacks a portion of them. Among approximately 130,000 clones, roughly 79% were seen once, and the ten largest hold approximately 9.1%. The sample was peripheral blood. The source of these receptors is an older woman with active or convalescent COVID-19.

V gene TRBV6-5 combines with J gene TRBJ2-3; TRBD2 matches at 14 bases. After removal of 2 bases from V and 3 bases from J, the junction contained 1 base not matched to a gene. From germline, CDR1 is MNHEY and CDR2 SVGAGI. The CDR3 has 16 amino acids. The CDR3 DNA sequence: TGTGCCAGCAGTTACAGGACTAGCGGGAGGACAGATACGCAGTATTTT. Its translation: CASSYRTSGRTDTQYF.

This chain's CDR3 is CASSPQPGLPNQPQHF. DNA of the CDR3: TGTGCCAGCAGCCCGCAGCCGGGACTCCCCAATCAGCCCCAGCATTTT. This chain joins TRBV5-5 and TRBJ1-5; tentative D call: TRBD1 (5 bases). Germline loops: CDR1 SGHKS, CDR2 YYEKEE (reference sequence). The CDR3 has 16 amino acids. Trimming left V 4 bases short and J 3 bases short, with 17 bases between. Filled out from reference TRBV5-5 and TRBJ1-5, the complete variable domain reads DAGVTQSPTHLIKTRGQQVTLRCSPISGHKSVSWYQQVLGQGPQFIFQYYEKEERGRGNFPDRFSARQFPNYSSELNVNALLLGDSALYLCASSPQPGLPNQPQHFGDGTRLSIL.

V usage is TRBV9 and J usage is TRBJ2-2; 10 nucleotides align to TRBD2. The V segment lost 3 bases and the J segment 5 bases; nucleotides outside the gene matches: 7. CDR3 length: 16 amino acids. Germline CDR1 and CDR2: SGDLS and YYNGEE. Here the CDR3 DNA reads TGTGCCAGCAGCGCGTTAGCGGGAGGAAGGACCGGGGAGCTGTTTTTT. Translation: CASSALAGGRTGELFF.

This clone has a single count. The J gene is TRBJ1-5, the V gene TRBV7-2; 12 bases line up with TRBD1. CDR1 and CDR2 (germline): SGHTA, FQGNSA. Trimming at V came to 7 bases and at J to 6 bases, leaving 7 bases not matched to a gene. CDR3 length: 15 residues. For the CDR3, the DNA is TGTGCCAGCACAGGGGACAGGGGGCGCAGTCAGCCCCAGCATTTT. Translated: CASTGDRGRSQPQHF.

This clone appeared once. The V call is TRBV24-1, the J call TRBJ2-3; 7 bases map to TRBD2. The J segment lost 2 bases and the V segment lost 6 bases, leaving 4 bases of the junction unmatched. Germline V lookup: CDR1 KGHDR, CDR2 SFDVKD. The CDR3 is 14 residues long. The DNA of the CDR3 is TGTGCCACCAGTTTGAGCGGGAACACAGATACGCAGTATTTT. Translating gives CATSLSGNTDTQYF.

V gene TRBV30 combines with J gene TRBJ1-3; TRBD1 is a possible D gene (6 bases). Looked up from germline, CDR1 is GTSNPN and CDR2 is SVGIG (reference sequence). The CDR3 loop spans 12 amino acids. Between the trimmed V and J ends, which lost 5 bases and 6 bases, there was a span of 11 bases. The CDR3 loop reads CAWSAGVNTIYF. In DNA form, the CDR3 reads TGTGCCTGGTCTGCAGGGGTAAACACCATATATTTT. Combining the CDR3 with reference TRBV30 and TRBJ1-3 gives the whole variable domain SQTIHQWPATLVQPVGSPLSLECTVEGTSNPNLYWYRQAAGRGLQLLFYSVGIGQISSEVPQNLSASRPQDRQFILSSKKLLLSDSGFYLCAWSAGVNTIYFGEGSWLTVV.

V gene TRBV21-1 combines with J gene TRBJ2-3; whether TRBD1, the table's D call, matches the DNA was not checked. TRBV21-1 is reported as a pseudogene. This CDR3 has 16 amino acids. CDR3 sequence reads: CASSKDGTASTDTQYF. For the CDR3, the DNA is TGTGCCAGCAGCAAAGATGGGACAGCTAGCACAGATACGCAGTATTTT.

This chain joins TRBV20-1 and TRBJ2-2; D is possibly TRBD2 (5 bases). The V end was cut by 3 bases, the J end by 3 bases, with 11 bases between. This CDR3 comprises 14 residues. Germline V gene data show CDR1 as DFQATT and CDR2 as SNEGSKA (reference sequence). CDR3 residues: CSASQEADTGELFF. CDR3 nucleotide sequence: TGCAGTGCTAGTCAGGAGGCCGACACCGGGGAGCTGTTTTTT.

The rearrangement links TRBV5-1 to TRBJ2-1, with 7 bases that match TRBD1. This CDR3 is built from 16 residues. CDR1 and CDR2 (germline): SGHRS, YFSETQ. V shed 4 bases, J shed 6 bases, and the junction held 13 bases outside the gene matches. Here the CDR3 reads CASSRRIRDRSNEQFF. The CDR3 region has the DNA TGCGCCAGCAGCCGCCGCATCCGGGACAGAAGCAATGAGCAGTTCTTC. The full variable domain, in which reference TRBV5-1 and TRBJ2-1 provide the parts outside the CDR3, is KAGVTQTPRYLIKTRGQQVTLSCSPISGHRSVSWYQQTPGQGLQFLFEYFSETQRNKGNFPGRFSGRQFSNSRSEMNVSTLELGDSALYLCASSRRIRDRSNEQFFGPGTRLTVL.

The rearrangement joins TRBV6-5 to TRBJ2-3, with 8 bases fitting TRBD1. V was clipped by 6 bases and J by 4 bases; unmatched bases: 6. This CDR3 is 14 amino acids long. CDR1 is MNHEY, CDR2 SVGAGI, per germline. The CDR3 region is CASRPDRGADTQYF. The DNA of the CDR3 is TGTGCCAGCAGACCCGACAGGGGAGCAGATACGCAGTATTTT.

The gene calls are TRBV16 and TRBJ1-5; D is uncertain. The CDR3 is 16 amino acids. Germline values: CDR1 KGHSY, CDR2 FQNENV. V was trimmed by 7 bases and J by 1 base, leaving 17 bases between them. Here the CDR3 DNA reads TGTGCCAGCACAAAAGGAAGGGCGGGGAGCAATCAGCCCCAGCATTTT. It is translated as CASTKGRAGSNQPQHF.

The genes are TRBV6-1 and TRBJ1-6; 11 bases align to TRBD1. Trimming took 3 bases from V and 12 from J; bases not matched to a gene: 7. The CDR3 consists of 15 residues. The V gene's germline CDR1 is MNHNS and CDR2 SASEGT. The CDR3 spells CASSEVGQGEIPLHF. CDR3 nucleotide sequence: TGTGCCAGCAGTGAGGTGGGACAGGGGGAAATACCCCTCCACTTT.

CDR3 loop: CASSQKSGDSNQPQHF. CDR3 coding DNA: TGTGCCAGCTCACAGAAAAGCGGGGATAGCAATCAGCCCCAGCATTTT. V gene TRBV18 combines with J gene TRBJ1-5; D is unresolved. There are 16 residues in the CDR3. Germline CDR1 is KGHSH and CDR2 is LQKENI. Trimming shortened V by 4 bases and J by 0 bases, and 13 bases separated the two germline ends.

The chain links TRBV5-1 to TRBJ2-5; no definite D call. The CDR3 consists of 13 residues. V lost 2 bases, J lost 5 bases, and 10 bases lay in between. Germline CDR1 and CDR2: SGHRS and YFSETQ. Here the CDR3 DNA reads TGCGCCAGCAGCTTTCCGAGCAGGGAGACCCAGTACTTC. Its protein product is CASSFPSRETQYF.

The chain is built from TRBV5-1 and TRBJ2-1, with TRBD1 matching over 9 bases. This CDR3 has 15 residues. With V trimmed by 4 bases and J by 3 bases, 5 bases remained unmatched. The germline CDR1 and CDR2 sequences are SGHRS and YFSETQ. The CDR3 region has the DNA TGCGCCAGCAGCCGAGGACAGGGGAGCTACAATGAGCAGTTCTTC. The encoded protein is CASSRGQGSYNEQFF. The whole variable domain, filled in from reference TRBV5-1 and TRBJ2-1, reads KAGVTQTPRYLIKTRGQQVTLSCSPISGHRSVSWYQQTPGQGLQFLFEYFSETQRNKGNFPGRFSGRQFSNSRSEMNVSTLELGDSALYLCASSRGQGSYNEQFFGPGTRLTVL.